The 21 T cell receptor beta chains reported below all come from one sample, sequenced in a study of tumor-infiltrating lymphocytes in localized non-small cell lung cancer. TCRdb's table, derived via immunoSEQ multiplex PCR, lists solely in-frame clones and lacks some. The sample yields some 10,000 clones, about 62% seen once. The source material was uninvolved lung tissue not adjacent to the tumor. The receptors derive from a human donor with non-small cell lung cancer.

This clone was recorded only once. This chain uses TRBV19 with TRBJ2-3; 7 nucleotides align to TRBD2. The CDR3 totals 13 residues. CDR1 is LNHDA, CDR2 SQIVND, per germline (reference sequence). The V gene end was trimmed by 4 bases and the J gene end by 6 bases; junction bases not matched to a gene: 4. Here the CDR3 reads CASSSSLADTQYF. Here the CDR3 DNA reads TGTGCCAGTAGTAGTTCACTAGCGGATACGCAGTATTTT.

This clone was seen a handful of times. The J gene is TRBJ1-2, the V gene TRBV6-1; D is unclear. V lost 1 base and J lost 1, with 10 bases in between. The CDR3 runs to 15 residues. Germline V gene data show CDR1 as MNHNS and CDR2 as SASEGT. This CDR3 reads CASSEVRTHNYGYTF. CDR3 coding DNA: TGTGCCAGCAGTGAAGTTAGGACGCATAACTATGGCTACACCTTC.

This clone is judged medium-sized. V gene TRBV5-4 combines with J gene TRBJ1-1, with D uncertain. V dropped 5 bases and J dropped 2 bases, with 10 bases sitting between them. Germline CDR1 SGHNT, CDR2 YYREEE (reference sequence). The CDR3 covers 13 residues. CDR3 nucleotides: TGTGCCAGCAGATACCGGGGAAACACTGAAGCTTTCTTT. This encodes CASRYRGNTEAFF.

The CDR3 DNA sequence: TGTGCCACCGCGGACAGGGTCCGCGATCAGCCCCAGCATTTT. It specifies CATADRVRDQPQHF. V gene TRBV19 combines with J gene TRBJ1-5, with 8 bases fitting TRBD1. This CDR3 region has 14 residues. Germline CDR1 is LNHDA and CDR2 is SQIVND (reference sequence). Trimming cost V 10 bases and J 5 bases; bases outside gene matches: 10.

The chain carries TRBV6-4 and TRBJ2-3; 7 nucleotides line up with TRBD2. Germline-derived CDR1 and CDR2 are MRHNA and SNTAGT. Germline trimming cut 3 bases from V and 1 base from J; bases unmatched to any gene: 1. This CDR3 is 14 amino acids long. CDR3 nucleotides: TGTGCCAGCAGTGAGGCGGGAGGCACAGATACGCAGTATTTT. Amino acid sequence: CASSEAGGTDTQYF.

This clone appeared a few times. The CDR3 spells CASSQYNRGYYGYTF. CDR3 DNA: TGTGCCAGCAGCCAGTACAACAGGGGCTACTATGGCTACACCTTC. The V gene is TRBV14, the J gene TRBJ1-2; 7 nucleotides line up with TRBD1. CDR1 SGHDN and CDR2 FVKESK come from the germline V gene. Losses at the gene ends were 3 bases for V and 3 bases for J; bases not matched to a gene: 7. The CDR3 is made up of 15 amino acids.

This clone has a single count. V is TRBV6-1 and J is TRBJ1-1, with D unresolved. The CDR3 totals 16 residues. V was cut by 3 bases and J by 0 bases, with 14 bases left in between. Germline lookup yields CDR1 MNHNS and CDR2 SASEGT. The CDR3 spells CASSEPAHPLNTEAFF. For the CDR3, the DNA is TGTGCCAGCAGTGAGCCAGCGCATCCTTTGAACACTGAAGCTTTCTTT.

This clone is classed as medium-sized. CDR3 protein: CASKSSSGWNSPLHF. CDR3 bases: TGTGCCAGCAAGTCCTCGAGCGGTTGGAATTCACCCCTCCACTTT. The gene calls are TRBV28 and TRBJ1-6; no firm D call. Per the germline V gene, CDR1 is MDHEN and CDR2 is SYDVKM. Between the trimmed V and J ends, which lost 7 bases and 7 bases, there was a span of 17 bases. The CDR3 loop spans 15 amino acids.

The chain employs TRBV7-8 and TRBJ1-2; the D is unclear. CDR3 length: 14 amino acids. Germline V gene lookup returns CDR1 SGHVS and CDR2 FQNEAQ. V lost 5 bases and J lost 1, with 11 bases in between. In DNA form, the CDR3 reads TGTGCCAGCAGCCTAGTTCGGAGTAACTATGGCTACACCTTC. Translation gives CASSLVRSNYGYTF.

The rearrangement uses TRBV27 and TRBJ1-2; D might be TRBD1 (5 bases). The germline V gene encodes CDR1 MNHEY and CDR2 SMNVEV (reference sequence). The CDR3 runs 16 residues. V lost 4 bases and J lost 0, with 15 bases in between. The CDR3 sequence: CASSSTRGVANYGYTF. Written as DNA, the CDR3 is TGTGCCAGCAGTTCCACAAGAGGGGTGGCTAACTATGGCTACACCTTC.

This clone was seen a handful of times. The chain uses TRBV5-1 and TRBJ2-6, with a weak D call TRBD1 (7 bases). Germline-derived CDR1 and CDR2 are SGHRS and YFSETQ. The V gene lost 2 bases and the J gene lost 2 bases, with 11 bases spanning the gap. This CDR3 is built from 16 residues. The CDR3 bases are TGCGCCAGCAGCTTAGGCAGGGGGGCTGGGGCCAACGTCCTGACTTTC. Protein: CASSLGRGAGANVLTF.

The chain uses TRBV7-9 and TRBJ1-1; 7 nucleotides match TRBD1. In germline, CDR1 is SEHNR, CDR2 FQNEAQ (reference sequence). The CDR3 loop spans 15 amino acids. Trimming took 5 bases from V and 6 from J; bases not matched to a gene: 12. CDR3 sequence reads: CASSTRGRGGPEAFF. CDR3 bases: TGTGCCAGCAGCACCCGCGGCAGGGGGGGGCCTGAAGCTTTCTTT.

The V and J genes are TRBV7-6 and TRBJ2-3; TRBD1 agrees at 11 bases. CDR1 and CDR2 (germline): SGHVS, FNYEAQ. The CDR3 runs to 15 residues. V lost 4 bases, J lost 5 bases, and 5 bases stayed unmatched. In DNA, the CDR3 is TGTGCCAGCAGCTCCTCCGGGACAGGGGGAGATACGCAGTATTTT. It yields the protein CASSSSGTGGDTQYF.

Here the CDR3 DNA reads TGTGCCAGCAGCAGGGACAGGCGTTTCCACGAGCAGTACTTC. It translates to CASSRDRRFHEQYF. This chain uses TRBV27 with TRBJ2-7, with 8 bases fitting TRBD1. CDR3 length: 14 residues. V dropped 6 bases and J dropped 5; count of bases not matched to a gene: 9. The V gene's germline CDR1 is MNHEY and CDR2 SMNVEV (reference sequence).

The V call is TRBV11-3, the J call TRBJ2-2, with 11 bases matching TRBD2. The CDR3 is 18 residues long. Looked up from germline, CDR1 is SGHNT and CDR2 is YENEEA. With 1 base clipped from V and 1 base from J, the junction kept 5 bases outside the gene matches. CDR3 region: CASSLGTSGGLNTGELFF. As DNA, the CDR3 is TGTGCCAGCAGCTTAGGTACTAGCGGGGGATTGAACACCGGGGAGCTGTTTTTT.

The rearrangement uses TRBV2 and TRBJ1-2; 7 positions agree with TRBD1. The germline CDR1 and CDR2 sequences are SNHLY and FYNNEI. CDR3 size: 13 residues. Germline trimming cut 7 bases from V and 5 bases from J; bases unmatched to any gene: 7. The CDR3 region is CASIRTGLYGYTF. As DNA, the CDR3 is TGTGCCAGCATTAGGACAGGACTTTATGGCTACACCTTC.

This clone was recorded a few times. DNA of the CDR3: TGTGCCAGCAGACCGGTTTCCGGGACTTACTACGAGCAGTACTTC. It specifies CASRPVSGTYYEQYF. The chain couples TRBV6-5 to TRBJ2-7, with D perhaps TRBD2 (6 bases). The CDR3 sequence is 15 residues long. Trimming cost V 6 bases and J 3 bases, with 18 bases left between them. Germline CDR1 MNHEY, CDR2 SVGAGI.

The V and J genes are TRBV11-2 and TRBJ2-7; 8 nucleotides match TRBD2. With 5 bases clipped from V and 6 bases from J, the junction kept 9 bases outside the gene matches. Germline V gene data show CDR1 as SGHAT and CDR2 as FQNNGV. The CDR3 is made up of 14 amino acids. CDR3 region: CASSPRGVPGEQYF. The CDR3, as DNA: TGTGCCAGCAGCCCGCGGGGGGTCCCGGGCGAGCAGTACTTC.

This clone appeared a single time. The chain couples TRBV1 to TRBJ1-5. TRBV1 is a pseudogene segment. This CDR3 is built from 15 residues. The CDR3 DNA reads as TGCACCGGAAGGATCCAGAAGGCGAGGCGTCAGCCCCAGCATTTT. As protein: CTGRIQKARRQPQHF.

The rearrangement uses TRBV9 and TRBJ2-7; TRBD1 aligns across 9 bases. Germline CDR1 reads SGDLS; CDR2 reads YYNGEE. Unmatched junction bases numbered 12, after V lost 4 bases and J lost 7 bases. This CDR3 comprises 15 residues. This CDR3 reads CASSTGGQGAREQYF. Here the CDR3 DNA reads TGTGCCAGCAGCACGGGGGGACAGGGAGCTAGGGAGCAGTACTTC.

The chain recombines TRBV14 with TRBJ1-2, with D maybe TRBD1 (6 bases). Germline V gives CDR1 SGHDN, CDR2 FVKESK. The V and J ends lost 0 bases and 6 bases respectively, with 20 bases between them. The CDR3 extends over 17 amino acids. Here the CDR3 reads CASSQDGQLTGPHGYTF. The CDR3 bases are TGTGCCAGCAGCCAAGATGGACAGTTGACGGGGCCTCATGGCTACACCTTC.